One and the same sample provided the 5 T cell receptor beta chains below, sequenced in a study of blood T cell repertoires in COVID-19. The repertoire was sequenced with immunoSEQ multiplex PCR; TCRdb's copy has only in-frame clones and lacks some. The sample has around 170,000 clones, more than 85% seen once. Material for sequencing was peripheral blood. These receptors were obtained from a man aged 50 to 60 with acute or convalescent COVID-19.

This sequence joins TRBV5-1 and TRBJ2-2; 7 nucleotides agree with TRBD2. Looked up from germline, CDR1 is SGHRS and CDR2 is YFSETQ. With 3 bases clipped from V and 7 bases from J, the junction kept 12 bases outside the gene matches. The CDR3 extends over 16 amino acids. The CDR3 here is CASSSRTTSISGELFF. Here the CDR3 DNA reads TGCGCCAGCAGCTCGCGAACGACTAGCATCAGCGGGGAGCTGTTTTTT.

Remarks on this clone: One junction end does not reproduce the germline sequence, and a read error may be involved. V gene TRBV15 combines with J gene TRBJ1-5; TRBD1 aligns across 7 bases. Per the germline V gene, CDR1 is LNHNV and CDR2 is YYDKDF (reference sequence). CDR3 length equals 15 residues. The CDR3 region is CVTSRPGQPNQPQHF. Here the CDR3 DNA reads TGTGTCACCAGCAGACCGGGACAGCCCAATCAGCCCCAGCATTTT.

The genes are TRBV6-2 or TRBV6-3 and TRBJ1-1; possible D gene TRBD1, 5 bases. Germline CDR1 and CDR2: MNHEY and SVGEGT. This CDR3 is built from 14 residues. The germline V and J ends were trimmed by 5 bases and 2 bases, with 12 bases remaining between them. The CDR3 sequence: CASSMTVPNTEAFF. The CDR3 nucleotides read TGTGCCAGCAGTATGACAGTACCCAACACTGAAGCTTTCTTT.

The J gene is TRBJ2-1, the V gene TRBV4-1, with unresolved D. CDR1 MGHRA and CDR2 YSYEKL come from the germline V gene. CDR3 size: 17 residues. Trimming cost V 0 bases and J 0 bases, with 12 bases left between them. The CDR3 DNA sequence: TGCGCCAGCAGCCAAGATTTTGGAGCCACCTCCTACAATGAGCAGTTCTTC. This encodes CASSQDFGATSYNEQFF.

This CDR3 is CASTQTGNTEAFF. Written as DNA, the CDR3 is TGCGCCAGCACTCAGACAGGTAACACTGAAGCTTTCTTT. V usage is TRBV10-2 and J usage is TRBJ1-1, with D maybe TRBD1 (6 bases). Germline loops: CDR1 WSHSY, CDR2 SAAADI. The CDR3 extends over 13 amino acids. Trimming removed 7 bases from V and 2 bases from J, with 11 bases in between.